This passage covers 27 T cell receptor beta chains from one sample sequenced in a study of blood T cell repertoires in COVID-19. Generated by immunoSEQ multiplex PCR, the TCRdb table keeps only in-frame clones and is missing some. The table records about 250,000 clones, 65% to 85% of them present only once. The sequenced sample was peripheral blood. These receptors were obtained from a man aged 40-49 years with active or convalescent COVID-19.

Note on this clone: This CDR3 is also generated by other DNA sequences in the sample. The chain links TRBV3-1 (or the pseudogene TRBV3-2) to TRBJ1-1; unclear D gene. V was shortened by 1 base and J by 0 bases, with 3 bases between the two germline ends. The CDR3 has 13 amino acids. The germline CDR1 and CDR2 sequences are LGHDT and YNNKEL (reference sequence). The CDR3 protein is CASSQVMNTEAFF. The CDR3 DNA sequence: TGTGCCAGCAGCCAAGTCATGAACACTGAAGCTTTCTTT.

The chain carries TRBV7-2 and TRBJ2-3, with 11 nucleotides matching TRBD2. In germline, CDR1 is SGHTA, CDR2 FQGNSA. Losses at the gene ends were 5 bases for V and 9 bases for J; bases not matched to a gene: 16. The CDR3 totals 17 residues. CDR3: CASSPHSGGGSLATQYF. As DNA, the CDR3 is TGTGCCAGCAGCCCGCATAGCGGGGGGGGCTCTCTGGCCACGCAGTATTTT. The full variable domain, its missing parts supplied by reference TRBV7-2 and TRBJ2-3, is GAGVSQSPSNKVTEKGKDVELRCDPISGHTALYWYRQSLGQGLEFLIYFQGNSAPDKSGLPSDRFSAERTGGSVSTLTIQRTQQEDSAVYLCASSPHSGGGSLATQYFGPGTRLTVL.

The gene calls are TRBV30 and TRBJ1-3; weak D call: TRBD1 (5 bases). The length of the CDR3 is 14 residues. Germline V CDR1 and CDR2: GTSNPN, SVGIG (reference sequence). Trimming pared 0 bases from V and 4 bases from J, leaving 10 bases between. The CDR3 is CAWSVQGAGNTIYF. Here the CDR3 DNA reads TGTGCCTGGAGTGTACAAGGGGCGGGAAACACCATATATTTT.

V is TRBV4-3 and J is TRBJ2-7; weak D call: TRBD1 (5 bases). CDR3 size: 15 residues. Between the trimmed V and J ends, which lost 1 base and 3 bases, there was a span of 13 bases. In germline, CDR1 is LGHNA, CDR2 YSLEER. The CDR3 nucleotides are TGCGCCAGCAGCCAAGCCCTGGCAGGGAACTACGAGCAGTACTTC. This sequence encodes CASSQALAGNYEQYF.

The chain links TRBV5-1 to TRBJ1-6; 7 nucleotides match TRBD1. Germline trimming cut 4 bases from V and 5 bases from J; bases unmatched to any gene: 3. Germline assignment: CDR1 SGHRS and CDR2 YFSETQ. The CDR3 runs 14 residues. The CDR3, as DNA: TGCGCCAGCAGCCCCGACAGGGATAATTCACCCCTCCACTTT. Amino acid sequence: CASSPDRDNSPLHF.

V gene TRBV19 combines with J gene TRBJ1-1, with D hard to call. This CDR3 spans 13 amino acids. Germline assignment: CDR1 LNHDA and CDR2 SQIVND (reference sequence). V was clipped by 6 bases and J by 3 bases, with 11 bases between them. The CDR3 loop reads CASSPRGHTEAFF. The CDR3 region has the DNA TGTGCCAGTAGCCCTAGAGGGCACACTGAAGCTTTCTTT. The whole variable domain, remainder taken from reference TRBV19 and TRBJ1-1, is DGGITQSPKYLFRKEGQNVTLSCEQNLNHDAMYWYRQDPGQGLRLIYYSQIVNDFQKGDIAEGYSVSREKKESFPLTVTSAQKNPTAFYLCASSPRGHTEAFFGQGTRLTVV.

V and J are TRBV6-2 or TRBV6-3 and TRBJ1-5, with 9 bases lining up with TRBD1. V lost 0 bases to trimming and J lost 12 bases; unmatched junction nucleotides: 0. The CDR3 is 12 amino acids. Germline assignment: CDR1 MNHEY and CDR2 SVGEGT. This chain's CDR3 is CASSYSTGGQHF. The CDR3 bases are TGTGCCAGCAGTTACTCGACAGGGGGCCAGCATTTT.

The genes are TRBV4-1 and TRBJ2-1; 7 nucleotides match TRBD1. With V trimmed by 1 base and J by 5 bases, 11 bases remained unmatched. The V gene's germline CDR1 is MGHRA and CDR2 YSYEKL. This CDR3 comprises 17 residues. This CDR3 is CASSQGRRTGADNEQFF. The CDR3 DNA sequence: TGCGCCAGCAGCCAAGGACGAAGAACAGGGGCGGACAATGAGCAGTTCTTC.

The V gene is TRBV30, the J gene TRBJ1-1; 7 bases are shared with TRBD1. This CDR3 contains 17 residues. The junction had 13 bases not matched to a gene; V was cut back by 1 base and J by 2 bases. The germline CDR1 and CDR2 sequences are GTSNPN and SVGIG (reference sequence). The CDR3 protein is CAWSARQGEGKNTEAFF. The CDR3 DNA follows: TGTGCCTGGAGTGCCCGACAGGGTGAAGGGAAAAACACTGAAGCTTTCTTT.

The V and J genes are TRBV5-1 and TRBJ2-5, with 11 bases aligning to TRBD2. CDR1 is SGHRS, CDR2 YFSETQ, per germline. V trimming: 7 bases; J trimming: 2 bases; junction bases outside the gene matches: 4. The CDR3 covers 14 residues. In DNA, the CDR3 is TGCGCCAGCTCCATAGCGGGAGGGCAAGAGACCCAGTACTTC. Protein sequence: CASSIAGGQETQYF.

The chain is built from TRBV21-1 and TRBJ2-6; the DNA was not used to check the table's D call, TRBD1. TRBV21-1 is shown as a pseudogene. This CDR3 comprises 17 residues. Here the CDR3 DNA reads TGTGCCAGCAGGGGACAGGAATACGGATCTGGGGCCAACGTCCTGACTTTC. Its translation is CASRGQEYGSGANVLTF.

The chain recombines TRBV6-6 with TRBJ2-5; a weak D match, TRBD1 (6 bases). Germline V gene lookup returns CDR1 MNHNY and CDR2 SVGAGI (reference sequence). CDR3 length: 14 residues. The germline V and J ends were trimmed by 2 bases and 3 bases, with 10 bases remaining between them. The CDR3 reads CASSYLDRKETQYF. The CDR3 DNA follows: TGTGCCAGCAGTTACCTGGACAGAAAAGAGACCCAGTACTTC.

The rearrangement links TRBV6-6 to TRBJ2-6, with TRBD2 as a possible D gene (5 bases). Germline-derived CDR1 and CDR2 are MNHNY and SVGAGI (reference sequence). V shed 6 bases and J shed 7 bases, with 10 bases lying between them. The CDR3 runs to 13 residues. DNA of the CDR3: TGTGCCAGCAGCCCTAGCTCCGCCAACGTCCTGACTTTC. Its protein product is CASSPSSANVLTF.

This clone was recorded a few times. The gene calls are TRBV7-6 and TRBJ2-5, with D possibly TRBD1 on 6 matching bases. Germline CDR1 SGHVS, CDR2 FNYEAQ. The CDR3 totals 16 residues. V gave up 0 bases and J gave up 1 base, with 12 bases separating them. The CDR3 region is CASSLAVGATQETQYF. CDR3 coding DNA: TGTGCCAGCAGCTTAGCCGTGGGGGCGACCCAAGAGACCCAGTACTTC.

The rearrangement uses TRBV2 and TRBJ2-7; 11 positions agree with TRBD2. The ends lost 6 bases at V and 4 bases at J; junction bases unmatched: 11. CDR1 SNHLY and CDR2 FYNNEI come from the germline V gene. The CDR3 contains 16 residues. In DNA form, the CDR3 reads TGTGCCAGCAGAAGATCCGGGACTAGCGGAGCTTACGAGCAGTACTTC. Protein product: CASRRSGTSGAYEQYF. The full variable domain, in which reference TRBV2 and TRBJ2-7 provide the parts outside the CDR3, is EPEVTQTPSHQVTQMGQEVILRCVPISNHLYFYWYRQILGQKVEFLVSFYNNEISEKSEIFDDQFSVERPDGSNFTLKIRSTKLEDSAMYFCASRRSGTSGAYEQYFGPGTRLTVT.

This clone was picked up a small number of times. The chain has TRBV19 and TRBJ1-5; 10 bases are shared with TRBD1. Trimming at V came to 4 bases and at J to 4 bases, leaving 4 bases not matched to a gene. The V gene's germline CDR1 is LNHDA and CDR2 SQIVND (reference sequence). The CDR3 length is 15 residues. CDR3: CASSKRQGANQPQHF. CDR3 bases: TGTGCCAGTAGTAAACGACAGGGGGCGAATCAGCCCCAGCATTTT.

This chain connects TRBV19 to TRBJ2-5, with 9 bases lining up with TRBD1. Germline V gives CDR1 LNHDA, CDR2 SQIVND (reference sequence). The CDR3 has 15 residues. Trimming took 7 bases from V and 2 from J; bases not matched to a gene: 8. The CDR3 region is CASTSIGTGQETQYF. Written as DNA, the CDR3 is TGTGCCAGTACTTCTATCGGGACAGGGCAAGAGACCCAGTACTTC.

This chain links TRBV5-6 with TRBJ2-1, with 11 bases identical to TRBD2. J was trimmed by 4 bases and V by 4 bases; bases with no gene match: 4. This CDR3 has 15 amino acids. Per germline, CDR1 SGHDT and CDR2 YYEEEE. The CDR3 nucleotides are TGTGCCAGCAGCCCGGGACTAGCGGTTTACAATGAGCAGTTCTTC. Translating it yields CASSPGLAVYNEQFF. The variable domain in full, with the rest retrieved from reference TRBV5-6 and TRBJ2-1, is DAGVTQSPTHLIKTRGQQVTLRCSPKSGHDTVSWYQQALGQGPQFIFQYYEEEERQRGNFPDRFSGHQFPNYSSELNVNALLLGDSALYLCASSPGLAVYNEQFFGPGTRLTVL.

The chain recombines TRBV11-3 with TRBJ2-3; no definite D call. CDR1 and CDR2 (germline): SGHNT, YENEEA. CDR3 size: 13 residues. The ends were cut back, 0 bases at V and 3 bases at J, with 4 bases in the middle. The CDR3 DNA is TGTGCCAGCAGCTTAGATCAGACAGATACGCAGTATTTT. It translates to CASSLDQTDTQYF.

The rearrangement joins TRBV12-3 or TRBV12-4 to TRBJ2-7; 7 bases agree with TRBD1. V lost 5 bases and J lost 6; bases outside the gene matches: 4. The CDR3 totals 12 residues. The CDR3 is CASSTQGTEQYF. The CDR3 DNA reads as TGTGCCAGCAGTACACAGGGGACCGAGCAGTACTTC.

CDR3 sequence: CASSFSRQGVNYGYTF. CDR3 bases: TGTGCCAGCAGCTTTAGTCGGCAGGGTGTCAACTATGGCTACACCTTC. The J gene is TRBJ1-2, the V gene TRBV7-2; D possibly corresponds to TRBD1 (5 bases). Germline V CDR1 and CDR2: SGHTA, FQGNSA. CDR3 length: 16 amino acids. The V and J ends lost 3 bases and 2 bases respectively, with 16 bases between them. The complete variable domain, with remaining parts taken from reference TRBV7-2 and TRBJ1-2, reads GAGVSQSPSNKVTEKGKDVELRCDPISGHTALYWYRQSLGQGLEFLIYFQGNSAPDKSGLPSDRFSAERTGGSVSTLTIQRTQQEDSAVYLCASSFSRQGVNYGYTFGSGTRLTVV.

This clone has a single count. The chain is built from TRBV30 and TRBJ2-2; D possibly corresponds to TRBD1 (6 bases). Looked up from germline, CDR1 is GTSNPN and CDR2 is SVGIG (reference sequence). This CDR3 region has 12 residues. Deletions cut 5 bases from V and 7 bases from J, with 11 bases between. The CDR3 nucleotides read TGTGCCTGGGGGGCAGGGGTCGGGGAGCTGTTTTTT. It translates to CAWGAGVGELFF.

CDR3 sequence (DNA): TGTGCCACCAGCAGAGAGAGGGCTAGCTATGGCTACACCTTC. Encoded protein: CATSRERASYGYTF. The chain has TRBV15 and TRBJ1-2; D gene ambiguous. The germline V gene encodes CDR1 LNHNV and CDR2 YYDKDF (reference sequence). The V end lost 0 bases, the J end lost 4 bases, and 9 bases lay between the germline ends. The CDR3 contains 14 residues.

The V and J genes are TRBV19 and TRBJ2-1; a possible D gene is TRBD2 (6 bases). CDR1 LNHDA and CDR2 SQIVND come from the germline V gene (reference sequence). The CDR3 length is 16 residues. Trimming pared 4 bases from V and 5 bases from J, leaving 18 bases between. In DNA form, the CDR3 reads TGTGCCAGTAGTAGCTATGCCGGGACTGTGGACAATGAGCAGTTCTTC. Amino acids: CASSSYAGTVDNEQFF.

CDR3 DNA sequence: TGTGCCAGCAGTTTGGGGGCGGCTGGCTACACCTTC. Translated: CASSLGAAGYTF. V is TRBV12-3 or TRBV12-4 and J is TRBJ1-2, with a tentative D call TRBD1 (6 bases). V lost 3 bases to trimming and J lost 7 bases, with 9 bases between them. The CDR3 contains 12 residues.

This clone was detected a few times. The chain carries TRBV2 and TRBJ2-2, with 7 bases fitting TRBD2. The junction had 4 bases not matched to a gene; V was cut back by 1 base and J by 5 bases. The CDR3 has 15 residues. In germline, CDR1 is SNHLY, CDR2 FYNNEI. CDR3 residues: CASSEGGRDTGELFF. The CDR3 DNA reads TGTGCCAGCAGTGAAGGCGGGAGAGATACCGGGGAGCTGTTTTTT.

The chain links TRBV7-2 to TRBJ2-7, with 12 bases that match TRBD2. J was trimmed by 2 bases and V by 2 bases; bases with no gene match: 13. Per germline, CDR1 SGHTA and CDR2 FQGNSA. This CDR3 comprises 19 residues. CDR3 nucleotide sequence: TGTGCCAGCAGCTTAATCCGGGCGGCTAGCGGGGGGGCGCCCTACGAGCAGTACTTC. This encodes CASSLIRAASGGAPYEQYF.